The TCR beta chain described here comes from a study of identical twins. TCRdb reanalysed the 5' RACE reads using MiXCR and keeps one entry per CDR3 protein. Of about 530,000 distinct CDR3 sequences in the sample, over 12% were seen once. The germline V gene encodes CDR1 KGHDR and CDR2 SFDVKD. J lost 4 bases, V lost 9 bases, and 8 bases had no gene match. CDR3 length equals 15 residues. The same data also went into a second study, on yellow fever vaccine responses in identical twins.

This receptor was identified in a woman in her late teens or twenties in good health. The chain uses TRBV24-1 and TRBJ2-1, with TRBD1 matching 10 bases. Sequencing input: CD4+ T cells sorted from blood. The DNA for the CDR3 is TGTGCCACCGGGGTGGGACAGGGGACATACAATGAGCAGTTCTTC. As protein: CATGVGQGTYNEQFF.